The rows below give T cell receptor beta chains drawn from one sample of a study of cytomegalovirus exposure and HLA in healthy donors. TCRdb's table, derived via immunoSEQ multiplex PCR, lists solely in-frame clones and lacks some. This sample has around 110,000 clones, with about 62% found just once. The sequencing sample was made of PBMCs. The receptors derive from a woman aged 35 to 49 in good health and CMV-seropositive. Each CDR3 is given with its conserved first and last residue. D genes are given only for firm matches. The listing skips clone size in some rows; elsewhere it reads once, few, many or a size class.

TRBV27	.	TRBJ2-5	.	TGTGCCAGCAGTCCTTGGGGAACACCGGGACAAGAGACCCAGTACTTC	CASSPWGTPGQETQYF
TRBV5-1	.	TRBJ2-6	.	TGCGCCAGCTCCCAAGGGGGGGCCCACTCTGGGGCCAACGTCCTGACTTTC	CASSQGGAHSGANVLTF
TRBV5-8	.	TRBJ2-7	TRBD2	TGTGCCAGCAGGAGAGAGCTAGCGGGAGGCTACGAGCAGTACTTC	CASRRELAGGYEQYF
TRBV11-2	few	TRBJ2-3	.	TGTGCCAGCAGCTCTGGGGGCCACACAGATACGCAGTATTTT	CASSSGGHTDTQYF
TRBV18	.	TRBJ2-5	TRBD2	TGTGCCAGCTCACCCCCCGGACTAGCGGGGGAGACCCAGTACTTC	CASSPPGLAGETQYF
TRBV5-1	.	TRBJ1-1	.	TGCGCCAGCAGCTTGGACGAGGGATACACTGAAGCTTTCTTT	CASSLDEGYTEAFF
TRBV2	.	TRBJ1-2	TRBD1	TGTGCCAGCAGTGTATCCCGAGGACAGGGGTATGGCTACACCTTC	CASSVSRGQGYGYTF
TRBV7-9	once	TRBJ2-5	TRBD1	TGTGCCAGCAGCTCCCTGACAGGGGCAAGGGAGACCCAGTACTTC	CASSSLTGARETQYF
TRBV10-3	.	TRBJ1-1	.	TGTGGTACTAGCGGGTTGAACACTGAAGCTTTCTTT	CGTSGLNTEAFF
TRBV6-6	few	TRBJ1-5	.	TGTGCCAGCAGTTACAAGGGAGGCAATCAGCCCCAGCATTTT	CASSYKGGNQPQHF
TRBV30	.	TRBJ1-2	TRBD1	TGTGCCTGGAGTCCGCAGAGTCCCAGGGGGAATGGCTACACCTTC	CAWSPQSPRGNGYTF
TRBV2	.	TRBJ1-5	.	TGTGCCAGCCTTGAGGAAGTTGATCAGCCCCAGCATTTT	CASLEEVDQPQHF
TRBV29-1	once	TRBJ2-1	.	TGCAGCGCTGTGACTGGGTGTGGGCAGTTCTTC	CSAVTGCGQFF
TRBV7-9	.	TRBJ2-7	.	TGTGCCAGCAGCACTCGGGACAAGATTCCCTACGAGCAGTACTTC	CASSTRDKIPYEQYF
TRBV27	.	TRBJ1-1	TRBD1	TGTGCCAGCAGTTTATTACAGGGGGTGAACCCTGAAGCTTTCTTT	CASSLLQGVNPEAFF
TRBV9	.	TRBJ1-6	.	TGTGCCAGCAGCGACTTCCAGGGGCCCTCCTATAATTCACCCCTCCACTTT	CASSDFQGPSYNSPLHF
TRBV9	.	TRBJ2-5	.	TGTGCCAGCAGCCCACCCGCGGCCCAAGAGACCCAGTACTTC	CASSPPAAQETQYF
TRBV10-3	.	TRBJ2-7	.	TGTGCCATCAGTGAGTCGATTGCGGGTTACGAGCAGTACTTC	CAISESIAGYEQYF
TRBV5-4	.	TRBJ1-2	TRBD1	TGTGCCAGCAGCTCGGACAGGGGGTTCTATGGCTACACCTTC	CASSSDRGFYGYTF
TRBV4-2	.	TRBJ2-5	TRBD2	TGTGCCAGCAGCCAAGGGACTAGCGGGGGGCCAAGGGAGACCCAGTACTTC	CASSQGTSGGPRETQYF
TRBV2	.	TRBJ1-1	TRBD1	TGTGCCAGCAGTGGACAGGGGGCTGAAGCTTTCTTT	CASSGQGAEAFF
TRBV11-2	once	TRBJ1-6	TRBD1	TGTGCCAGCAGCCTTGGCAGGGGGAGTAATTCACCCCTCCACTTT	CASSLGRGSNSPLHF
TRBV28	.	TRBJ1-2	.	TGTGCCAGCAAGGAGTCCGGGGGCTATGGCTACACCTTC	CASKESGGYGYTF
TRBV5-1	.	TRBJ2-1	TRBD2	TGCGCCAGCAGCTTGCTAGCGGGAGGATCAAATGAGCAGTTCTTC	CASSLLAGGSNEQFF
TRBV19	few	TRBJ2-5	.	TGTGCCAGTAGTATAAGGGCGGGGCAACGGGAGACCCAGTACTTC	CASSIRAGQRETQYF
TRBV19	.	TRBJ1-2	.	TGTGCCAGTAGCCCCCCCGGCAGGGCTAGCTACACCTTC	CASSPPGRASYTF
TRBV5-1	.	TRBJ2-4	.	TGCGCCAGCAGTGACGGGGGGCAAGCCCTAAACATTCAGTACTTC	CASSDGGQALNIQYF